This T cell receptor beta chain emerged from a study of blood T cell repertoires in COVID-19. The wider study: COVID-19 samples collected from the United States, Italy and Spain covered acute and convalescent phases.

V lost 4 bases and J lost 2, with 14 bases in between. Germline assignment: CDR1 MNHNY and CDR2 SVGAGI (reference sequence). This CDR3 spans 15 amino acids. The Seattle patients, enrolled during active infection, were followed longitudinally. Original methodology: Estimation of nucleated cell counts relied on the amplification of reference gene primers. Profiled with immunoSEQ multiplex PCR; TCRdb holds only in-frame clones, not every one. V and J calls and clone size are copied from that table; D and trimming were computed from the DNA. Of 4,000 to 6,000 clones in the sample, around 88% were seen once.

The genes are TRBV6-6 and TRBJ1-2, with TRBD1 as a possible D gene (5 bases). Sequencing was performed on peripheral blood. This clonotype was obtained from an older man with COVID-19, enrolled during active disease. CDR3 coding DNA: TGTGCCAGCAGTTCACCTCGACAGTCCAACTATGGCTACACCTTC. Its translation: CASSSPRQSNYGYTF.